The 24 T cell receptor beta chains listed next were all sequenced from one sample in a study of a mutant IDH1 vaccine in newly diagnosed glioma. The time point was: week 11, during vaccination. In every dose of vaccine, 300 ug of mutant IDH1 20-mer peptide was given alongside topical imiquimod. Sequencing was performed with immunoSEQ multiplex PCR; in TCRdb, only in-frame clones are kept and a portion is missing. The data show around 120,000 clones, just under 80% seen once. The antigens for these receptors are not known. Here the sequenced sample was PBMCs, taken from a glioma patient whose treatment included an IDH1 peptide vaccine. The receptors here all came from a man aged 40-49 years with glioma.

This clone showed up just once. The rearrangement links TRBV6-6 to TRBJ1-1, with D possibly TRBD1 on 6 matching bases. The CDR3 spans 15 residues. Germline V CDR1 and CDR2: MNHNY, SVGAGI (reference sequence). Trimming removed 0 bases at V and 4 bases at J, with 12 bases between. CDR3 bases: TGTGCCAGCAGTTACTCGAGGGGGTGGGTCACTGAAGCTTTCTTT. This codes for CASSYSRGWVTEAFF.

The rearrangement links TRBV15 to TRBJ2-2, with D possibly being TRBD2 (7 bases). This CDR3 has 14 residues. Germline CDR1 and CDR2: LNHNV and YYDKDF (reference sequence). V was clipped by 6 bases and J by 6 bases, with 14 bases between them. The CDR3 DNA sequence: TGTGCCACCAGAGGGGGGGCGGATTCCGGGGAGCTGTTTTTT. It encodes CATRGGADSGELFF.

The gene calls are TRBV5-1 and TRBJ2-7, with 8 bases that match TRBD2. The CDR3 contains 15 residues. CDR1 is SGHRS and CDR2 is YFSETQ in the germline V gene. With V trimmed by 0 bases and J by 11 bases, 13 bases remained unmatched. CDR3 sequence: CASSLAGLAGGREYF. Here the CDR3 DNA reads TGCGCCAGCAGCTTGGCAGGACTAGCTGGGGGGAGGGAGTACTTC.

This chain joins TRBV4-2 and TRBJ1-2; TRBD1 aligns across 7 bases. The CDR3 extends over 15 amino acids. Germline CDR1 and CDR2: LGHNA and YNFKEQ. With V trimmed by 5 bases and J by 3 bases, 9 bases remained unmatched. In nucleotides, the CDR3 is TGTGCCAGCAGCTCCCAACAGGGGACCCACTATGGCTACACCTTC. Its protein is CASSSQQGTHYGYTF.

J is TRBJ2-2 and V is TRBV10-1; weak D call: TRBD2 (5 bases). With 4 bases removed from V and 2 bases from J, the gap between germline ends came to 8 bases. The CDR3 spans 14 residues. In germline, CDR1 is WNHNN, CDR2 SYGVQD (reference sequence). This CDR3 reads CASSAGLNTGELFF. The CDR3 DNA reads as TGCGCCAGCAGTGCCGGACTTAACACCGGGGAGCTGTTTTTT.

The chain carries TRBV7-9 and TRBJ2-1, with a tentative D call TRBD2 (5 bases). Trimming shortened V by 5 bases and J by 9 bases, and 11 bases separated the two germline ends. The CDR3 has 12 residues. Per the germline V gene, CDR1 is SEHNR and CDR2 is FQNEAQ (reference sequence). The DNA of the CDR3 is TGTGCCAGCAGCCCCATGGGGAGTGAGCAGTTCTTC. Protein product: CASSPMGSEQFF.

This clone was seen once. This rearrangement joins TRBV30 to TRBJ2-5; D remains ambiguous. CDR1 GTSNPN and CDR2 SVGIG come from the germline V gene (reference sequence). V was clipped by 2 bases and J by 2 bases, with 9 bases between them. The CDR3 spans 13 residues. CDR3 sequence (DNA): TGTGCCTGGAGTAGGGTCTATCAAGAGACCCAGTACTTC. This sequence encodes CAWSRVYQETQYF.

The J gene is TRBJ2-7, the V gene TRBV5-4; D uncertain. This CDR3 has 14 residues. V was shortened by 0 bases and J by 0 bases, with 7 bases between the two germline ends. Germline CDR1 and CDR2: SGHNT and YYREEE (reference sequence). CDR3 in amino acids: CASSLDARSYEQYF. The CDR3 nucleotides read TGTGCCAGCAGCTTGGATGCCCGCTCCTACGAGCAGTACTTC.

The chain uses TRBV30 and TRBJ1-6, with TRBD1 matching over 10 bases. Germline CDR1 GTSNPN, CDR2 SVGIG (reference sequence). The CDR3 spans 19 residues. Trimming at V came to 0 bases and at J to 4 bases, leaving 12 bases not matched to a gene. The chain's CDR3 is CAWSVGGLGTGDYNSPLHF. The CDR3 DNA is TGTGCCTGGAGTGTGGGTGGGCTGGGGACAGGGGATTATAATTCACCCCTCCACTTT.

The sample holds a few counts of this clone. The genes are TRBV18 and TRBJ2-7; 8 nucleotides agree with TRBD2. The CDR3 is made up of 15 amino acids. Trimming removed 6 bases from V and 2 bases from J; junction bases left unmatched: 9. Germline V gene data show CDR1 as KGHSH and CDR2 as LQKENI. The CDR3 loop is CASSPIGTRTYEQYF. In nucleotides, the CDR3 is TGTGCCAGCTCCCCCATCGGGACTAGGACCTACGAGCAGTACTTC.

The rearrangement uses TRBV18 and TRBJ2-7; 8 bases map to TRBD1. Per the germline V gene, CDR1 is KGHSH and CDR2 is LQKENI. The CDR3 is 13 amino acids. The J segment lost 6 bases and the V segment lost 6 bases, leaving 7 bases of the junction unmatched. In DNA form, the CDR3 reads TGTGCCAGCTCGCGGACAGGGAATAGCGAGCAGTACTTC. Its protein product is CASSRTGNSEQYF.

The CDR3 DNA reads as TGTGCCAGCAGCTTAGGGCCATACCTCAACTATGGCTACACCTTC. It specifies CASSLGPYLNYGYTF. The rearrangement uses TRBV7-9 and TRBJ1-2; D unclear. The germline gives CDR1 SEHNR, CDR2 FQNEAQ (reference sequence). This CDR3 is built from 15 residues. Deletions cut 1 base from V and 2 bases from J, with 11 bases between. Drawing the rest from reference TRBV7-9 and TRBJ1-2, the complete variable domain is DTGVSQNPRHKITKRGQNVTFRCDPISEHNRLYWYRQTLGQGPEFLTYFQNEAQLEKSRLLSDRFSAERPKGSFSTLEIQRTEQGDSAMYLCASSLGPYLNYGYTFGSGTRLTVV.

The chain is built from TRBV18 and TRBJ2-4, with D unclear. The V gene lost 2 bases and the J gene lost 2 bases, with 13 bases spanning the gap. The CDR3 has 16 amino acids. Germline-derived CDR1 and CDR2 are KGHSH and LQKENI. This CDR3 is CASSPGSGGTKNIQYF. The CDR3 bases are TGTGCCAGCTCACCAGGCTCCGGTGGAACCAAAAACATTCAGTACTTC.

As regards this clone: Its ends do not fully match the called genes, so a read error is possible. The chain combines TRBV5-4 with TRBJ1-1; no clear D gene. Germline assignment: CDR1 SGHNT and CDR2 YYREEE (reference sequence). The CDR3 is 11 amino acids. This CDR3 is CVSSGNTEAFF. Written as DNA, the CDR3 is TGTGTCAGCAGCGGGAACACTGAAGCTTTCTTT.

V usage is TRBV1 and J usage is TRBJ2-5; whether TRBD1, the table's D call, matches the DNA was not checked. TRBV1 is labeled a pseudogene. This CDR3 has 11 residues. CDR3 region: CTSSQDGHQYF. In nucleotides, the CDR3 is TGCACCAGCAGCCAAGATGGGCACCAGTACTTC.

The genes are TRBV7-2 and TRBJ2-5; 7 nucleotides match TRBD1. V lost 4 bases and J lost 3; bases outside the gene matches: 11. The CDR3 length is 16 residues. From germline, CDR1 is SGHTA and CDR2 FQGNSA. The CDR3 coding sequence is TGTGCCAGCAGCTCCCGGGCCAACAGGGGCGAAGAGACCCAGTACTTC. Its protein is CASSSRANRGEETQYF.

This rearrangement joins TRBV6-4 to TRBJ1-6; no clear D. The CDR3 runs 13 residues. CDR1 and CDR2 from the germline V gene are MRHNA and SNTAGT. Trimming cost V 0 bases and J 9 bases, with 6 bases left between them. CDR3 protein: CASSDSEVSPLHF. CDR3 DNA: TGTGCCAGCAGTGACTCGGAGGTTTCACCCCTCCACTTT.

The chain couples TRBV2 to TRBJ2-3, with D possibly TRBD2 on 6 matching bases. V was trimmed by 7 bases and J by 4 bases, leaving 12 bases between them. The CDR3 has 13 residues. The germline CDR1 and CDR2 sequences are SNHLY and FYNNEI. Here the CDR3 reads CASKGGQADTQYF. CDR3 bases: TGTGCCAGCAAAGGAGGGCAGGCAGATACGCAGTATTTT.

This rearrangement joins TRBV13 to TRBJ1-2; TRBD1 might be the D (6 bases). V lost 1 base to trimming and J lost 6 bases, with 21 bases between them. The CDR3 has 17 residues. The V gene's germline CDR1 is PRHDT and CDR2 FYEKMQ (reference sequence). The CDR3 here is CASSLERGTVRLDGYTF. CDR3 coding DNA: TGTGCCAGCAGCTTAGAAAGGGGGACCGTGCGCCTGGATGGCTACACCTTC.

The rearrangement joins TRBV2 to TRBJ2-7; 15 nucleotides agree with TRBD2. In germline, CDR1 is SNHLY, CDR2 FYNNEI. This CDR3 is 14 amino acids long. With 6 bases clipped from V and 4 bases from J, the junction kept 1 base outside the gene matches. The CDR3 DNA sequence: TGTGCCAGCAGGGGGACTAGCGGGAGGTACGAGCAGTACTTC. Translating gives CASRGTSGRYEQYF. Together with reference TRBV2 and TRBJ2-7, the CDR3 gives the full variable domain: EPEVTQTPSHQVTQMGQEVILRCVPISNHLYFYWYRQILGQKVEFLVSFYNNEISEKSEIFDDQFSVERPDGSNFTLKIRSTKLEDSAMYFCASRGTSGRYEQYFGPGTRLTVT.

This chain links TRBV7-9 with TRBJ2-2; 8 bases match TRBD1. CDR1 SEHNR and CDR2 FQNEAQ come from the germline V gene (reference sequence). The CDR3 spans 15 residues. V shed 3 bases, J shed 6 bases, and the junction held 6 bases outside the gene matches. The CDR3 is CASSFEDRVAGELFF. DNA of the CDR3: TGTGCCAGCAGCTTCGAGGACAGGGTCGCCGGGGAGCTGTTTTTT. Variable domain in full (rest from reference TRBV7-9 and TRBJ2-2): DTGVSQNPRHKITKRGQNVTFRCDPISEHNRLYWYRQTLGQGPEFLTYFQNEAQLEKSRLLSDRFSAERPKGSFSTLEIQRTEQGDSAMYLCASSFEDRVAGELFFGEGSRLTVL.

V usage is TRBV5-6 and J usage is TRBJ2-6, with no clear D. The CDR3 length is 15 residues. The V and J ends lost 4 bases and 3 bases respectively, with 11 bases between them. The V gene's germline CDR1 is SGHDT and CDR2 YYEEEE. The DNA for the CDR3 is TGTGCCAGCAGCCTGTTCACCAATGGGGCCAACGTCCTGACTTTC. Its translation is CASSLFTNGANVLTF.

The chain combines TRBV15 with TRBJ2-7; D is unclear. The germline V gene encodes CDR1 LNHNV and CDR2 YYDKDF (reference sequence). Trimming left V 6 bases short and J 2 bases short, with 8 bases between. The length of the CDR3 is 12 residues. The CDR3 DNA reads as TGTGCCACCAGTTCTGCCGCCTACGAGCAGTACTTC. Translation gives CATSSAAYEQYF.

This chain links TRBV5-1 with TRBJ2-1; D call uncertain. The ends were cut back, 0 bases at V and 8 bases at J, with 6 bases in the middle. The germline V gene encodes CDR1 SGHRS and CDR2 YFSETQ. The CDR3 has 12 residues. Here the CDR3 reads CASSLVRYEQFF. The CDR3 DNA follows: TGCGCCAGCAGCTTGGTCCGGTATGAGCAGTTCTTC.